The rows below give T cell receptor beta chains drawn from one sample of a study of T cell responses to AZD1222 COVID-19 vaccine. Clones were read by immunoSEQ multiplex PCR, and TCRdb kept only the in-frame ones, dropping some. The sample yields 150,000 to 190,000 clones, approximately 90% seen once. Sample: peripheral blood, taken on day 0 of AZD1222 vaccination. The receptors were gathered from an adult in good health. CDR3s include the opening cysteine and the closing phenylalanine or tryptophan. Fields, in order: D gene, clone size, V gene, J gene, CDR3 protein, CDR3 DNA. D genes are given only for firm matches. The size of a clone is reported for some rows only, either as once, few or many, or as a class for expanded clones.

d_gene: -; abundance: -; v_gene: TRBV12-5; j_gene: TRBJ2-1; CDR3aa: CASGSNTLYNEQFF; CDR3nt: TGTGCTAGTGGTTCAAACACCCTCTACAATGAGCAGTTCTTC
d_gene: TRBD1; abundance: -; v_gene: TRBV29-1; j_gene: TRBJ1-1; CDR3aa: CSADRGAEAFF; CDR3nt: TGCAGCGCGGACAGGGGTGCTGAAGCTTTCTTT
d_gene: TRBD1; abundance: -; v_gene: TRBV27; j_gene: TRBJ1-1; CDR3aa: CASSRIPRTGATEAFF; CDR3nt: TGTGCCAGCAGTCGAATCCCCCGGACAGGAGCCACTGAAGCTTTCTTT
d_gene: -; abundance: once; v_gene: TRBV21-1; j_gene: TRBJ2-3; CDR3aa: CASRGGQGDTQYF; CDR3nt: TGTGCCAGCCGTGGGGGACAGGGTGATACGCAGTATTTT
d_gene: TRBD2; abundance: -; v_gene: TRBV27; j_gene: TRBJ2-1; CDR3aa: CASSPGTSAYNEQFF; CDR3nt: TGTGCCAGCAGTCCCGGGACTAGCGCGTACAATGAGCAGTTCTTC
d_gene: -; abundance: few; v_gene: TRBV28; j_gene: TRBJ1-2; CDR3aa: CASNPRSGATNYGYTF; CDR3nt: TGTGCCAGCAATCCTAGATCCGGGGCAACTAACTATGGCTACACCTTC
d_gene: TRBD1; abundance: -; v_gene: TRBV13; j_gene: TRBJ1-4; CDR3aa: CASSLGGQGGIMEKLFF; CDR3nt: TGTGCCAGCAGCTTAGGCGGACAGGGGGGGATAATGGAAAAACTGTTTTTT
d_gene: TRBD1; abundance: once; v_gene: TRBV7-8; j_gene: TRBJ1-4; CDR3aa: CASSPIRRDREGEKLFF; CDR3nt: TGTGCCAGCAGCCCCATTCGCCGGGACAGGGAAGGTGAAAAACTGTTTTTT
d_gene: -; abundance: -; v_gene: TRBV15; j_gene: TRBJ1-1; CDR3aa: CATSRDSMSWVAGEAFF; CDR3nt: TGTGCCACCAGCAGAGATTCAATGTCTTGGGTGGCCGGGGAAGCTTTCTTT
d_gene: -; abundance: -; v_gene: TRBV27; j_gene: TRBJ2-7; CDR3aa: CASMSRGGLYEQYF; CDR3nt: TGTGCCAGCATGTCCAGGGGGGGTCTCTACGAGCAGTACTTC
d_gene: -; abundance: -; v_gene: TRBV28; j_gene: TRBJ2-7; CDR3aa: CASSFSVREQYF; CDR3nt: TGTGCCAGCAGTTTCTCGGTACGCGAGCAGTACTTC
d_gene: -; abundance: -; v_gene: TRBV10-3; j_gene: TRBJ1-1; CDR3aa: CAIQTGGGTEAFF; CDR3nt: TGTGCCATTCAAACTGGGGGTGGCACTGAAGCTTTCTTT
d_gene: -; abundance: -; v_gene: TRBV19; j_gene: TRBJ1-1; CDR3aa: CASSPGLANTEAFF; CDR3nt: TGTGCCAGTAGCCCAGGGTTGGCGAACACTGAAGCTTTCTTT
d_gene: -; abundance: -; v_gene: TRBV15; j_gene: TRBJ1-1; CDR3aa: CATSRETGLNTEAFF; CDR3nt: TGTGCCACCAGCAGAGAAACAGGGTTGAACACTGAAGCTTTCTTT
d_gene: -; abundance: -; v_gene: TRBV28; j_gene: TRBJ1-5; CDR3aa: CASKGPENQPQHF; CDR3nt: TGTGCCAGCAAGGGCCCCGAGAATCAGCCCCAGCATTTT
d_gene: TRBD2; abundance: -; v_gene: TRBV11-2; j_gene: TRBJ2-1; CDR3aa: CASSLTTSGNEQFF; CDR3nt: TGTGCCAGCAGCCTGACGACTAGCGGGAATGAGCAGTTCTTC
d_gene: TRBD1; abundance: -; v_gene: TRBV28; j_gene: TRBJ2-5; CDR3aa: CASSLRGRRMETQYF; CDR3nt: TGTGCCAGCAGTCTTAGGGGGCGCAGGATGGAGACCCAGTACTTC
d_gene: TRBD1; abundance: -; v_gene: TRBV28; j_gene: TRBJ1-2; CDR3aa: CASSTPGQKRGYTF; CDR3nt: TGTGCCAGCAGCACTCCGGGACAGAAAAGAGGCTACACCTTC
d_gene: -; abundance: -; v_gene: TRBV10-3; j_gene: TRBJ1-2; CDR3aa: CAISWAGSGYTF; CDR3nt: TGTGCCATCTCCTGGGCAGGGTCTGGCTACACCTTC
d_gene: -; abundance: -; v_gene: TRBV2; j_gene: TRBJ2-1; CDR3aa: CASSEWTPNEQFF; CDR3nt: TGTGCCAGCAGTGAGTGGACTCCCAATGAGCAGTTCTTC
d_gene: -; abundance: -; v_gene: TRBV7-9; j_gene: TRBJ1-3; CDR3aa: CASSSTLLRQASGNTIYF; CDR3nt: TGTGCCAGCAGCTCCACTCTTCTCCGACAGGCATCTGGAAACACCATATATTTT
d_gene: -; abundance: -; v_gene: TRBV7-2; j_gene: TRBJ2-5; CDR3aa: CASSPPAGQETQYF; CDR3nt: TGTGCCAGCAGCCCCCCGGCTGGTCAAGAGACCCAGTACTTC
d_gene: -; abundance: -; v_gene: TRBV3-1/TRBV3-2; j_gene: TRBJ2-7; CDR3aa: CASSQDSTTDSYEQYF; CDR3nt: TGTGCCAGCAGCCAAGATTCTACGACCGACTCCTACGAGCAGTACTTC
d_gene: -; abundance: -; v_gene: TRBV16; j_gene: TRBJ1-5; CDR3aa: CASSQTGGHQPQHF; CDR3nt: TGTGCCAGCAGCCAAACGGGGGGCCATCAGCCCCAGCATTTT
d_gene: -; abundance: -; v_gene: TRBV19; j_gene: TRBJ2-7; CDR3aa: CASSISFTTTTYYEQYF; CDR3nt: TGTGCCAGTAGTATAAGTTTCACAACCACCACTTACTACGAGCAGTACTTC
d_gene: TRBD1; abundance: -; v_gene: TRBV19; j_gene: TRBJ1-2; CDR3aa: CASSHETGLRGYTF; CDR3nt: TGTGCCAGTAGTCATGAGACAGGGCTTCGCGGCTACACCTTC
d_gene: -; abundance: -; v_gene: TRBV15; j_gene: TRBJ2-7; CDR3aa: CATSRGVTGTYEQYF; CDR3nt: TGTGCCACCAGCAGAGGAGTCACAGGAACCTACGAGCAGTACTTC
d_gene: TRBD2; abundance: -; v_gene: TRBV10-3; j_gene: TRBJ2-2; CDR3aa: CAISEPGLGSGELFF; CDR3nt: TGTGCCATCAGTGAACCGGGACTAGGGTCTGGGGAGCTGTTTTTT
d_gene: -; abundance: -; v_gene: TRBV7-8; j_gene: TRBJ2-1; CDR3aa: CASSSRMRGPIPYHNEQFF; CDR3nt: TGTGCCAGCAGCTCCCGGATGAGAGGGCCAATCCCTTACCACAATGAGCAGTTCTTC
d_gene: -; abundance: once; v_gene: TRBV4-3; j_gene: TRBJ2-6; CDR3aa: CASSHEAAALHSGANVLTF; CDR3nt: TGCGCCAGCAGCCATGAAGCGGCAGCCCTCCACTCTGGGGCCAACGTCCTGACTTTC
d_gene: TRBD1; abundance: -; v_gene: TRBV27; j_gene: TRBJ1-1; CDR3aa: CASSRTGEGTFF; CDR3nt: TGTGCCAGCAGTAGGACAGGGGAGGGAACTTTCTTT
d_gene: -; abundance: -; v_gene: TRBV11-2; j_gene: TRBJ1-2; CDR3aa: CASSLNPSLYGYTF; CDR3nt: TGTGCCAGCAGCTTAAATCCCTCGCTCTATGGCTACACCTTC
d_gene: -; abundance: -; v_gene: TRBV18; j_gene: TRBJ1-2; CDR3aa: CASSLSANYGYTF; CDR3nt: TGTGCCAGCTCACTATCGGCTAACTATGGCTACACCTTC
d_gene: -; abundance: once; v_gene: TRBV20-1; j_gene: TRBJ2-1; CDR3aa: CSASPLNEQFF; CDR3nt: TGCAGTGCTAGCCCACTCAATGAGCAGTTCTTC
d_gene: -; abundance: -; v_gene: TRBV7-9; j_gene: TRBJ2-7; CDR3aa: CASSGDSFYEQYF; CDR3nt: TGTGCCAGCAGCGGAGACAGTTTCTACGAGCAGTACTTC
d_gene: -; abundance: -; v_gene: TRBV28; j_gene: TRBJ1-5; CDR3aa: CASSAAGYSNQPQHF; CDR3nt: TGTGCCAGCAGTGCTGCAGGTTATAGCAATCAGCCCCAGCATTTT
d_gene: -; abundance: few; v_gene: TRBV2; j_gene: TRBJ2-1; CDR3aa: CASSDPRRLDYNEQFF; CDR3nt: TGTGCCAGCAGTGACCCACGAAGGCTAGATTACAATGAGCAGTTCTTC
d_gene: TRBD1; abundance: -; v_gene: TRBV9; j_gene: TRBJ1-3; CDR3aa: CASSAQDRGSGNTIYF; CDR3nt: TGTGCCAGCAGCGCCCAGGACAGGGGATCAGGAAACACCATATATTTT
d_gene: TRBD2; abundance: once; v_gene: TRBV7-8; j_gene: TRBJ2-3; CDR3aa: CASSLSPGTSGNTDTQYF; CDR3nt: TGTGCCAGCAGCTTATCACCCGGGACTAGCGGGAACACAGATACGCAGTATTTT
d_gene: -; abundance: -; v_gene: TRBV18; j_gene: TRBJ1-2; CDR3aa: CASSPLGVNDYGYTF; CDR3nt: TGTGCCAGCTCACCATTAGGGGTGAACGACTATGGCTACACCTTC
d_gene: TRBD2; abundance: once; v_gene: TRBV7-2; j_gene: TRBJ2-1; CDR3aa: CASSPRLASGSHEQFF; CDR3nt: TGTGCCAGCAGCCCTAGGTTGGCTAGCGGGAGCCATGAGCAGTTCTTC
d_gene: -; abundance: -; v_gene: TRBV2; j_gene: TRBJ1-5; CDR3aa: CASSVSGGNQPQHF; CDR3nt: TGTGCCAGCAGTGTGTCAGGGGGCAATCAGCCCCAGCATTTT
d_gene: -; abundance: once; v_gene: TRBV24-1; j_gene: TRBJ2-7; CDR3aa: CATSKGYEQYF; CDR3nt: TGTGCCACCAGTAAAGGCTACGAGCAGTACTTC
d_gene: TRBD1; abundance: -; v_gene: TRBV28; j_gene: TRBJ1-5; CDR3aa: CASTTDRYSNQPQHF; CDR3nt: TGTGCCAGCACCACGGACAGGTATAGCAATCAGCCCCAGCATTTT
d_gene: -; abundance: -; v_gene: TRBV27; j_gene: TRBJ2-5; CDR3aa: CASSNRDFQETQYF; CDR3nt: TGTGCCAGCAGTAATCGGGACTTCCAAGAGACCCAGTACTTC
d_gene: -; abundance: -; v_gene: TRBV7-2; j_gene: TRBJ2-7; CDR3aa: CASSLVSYEQYF; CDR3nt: TGTGCCAGCAGCTTAGTCTCCTACGAGCAGTACTTC
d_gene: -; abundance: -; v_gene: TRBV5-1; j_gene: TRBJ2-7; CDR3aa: CASSLAGRDYEQYF; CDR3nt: TGCGCCAGCAGCTTGGCAGGGAGAGACTACGAGCAGTACTTC
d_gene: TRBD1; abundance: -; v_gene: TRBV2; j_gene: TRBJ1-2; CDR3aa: CASSRDSKYGYTF; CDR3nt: TGTGCCAGCAGCCGGGACAGTAAATATGGCTACACCTTC
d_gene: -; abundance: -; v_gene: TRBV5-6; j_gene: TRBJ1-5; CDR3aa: CASSLKGFVSNQPQHF; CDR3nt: TGTGCCAGCAGCTTGAAGGGTTTCGTGAGCAATCAGCCCCAGCATTTT
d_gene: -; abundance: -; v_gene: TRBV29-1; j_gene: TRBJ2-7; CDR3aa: CSVASTYEQYF; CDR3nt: TGCAGCGTTGCTTCAACCTACGAGCAGTACTTC
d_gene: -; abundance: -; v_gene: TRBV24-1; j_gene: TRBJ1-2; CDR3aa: CATSDNSHGYTF; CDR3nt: TGTGCCACCAGTGATAACAGCCATGGCTACACCTTC
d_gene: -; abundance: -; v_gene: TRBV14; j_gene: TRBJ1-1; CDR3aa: CASSLRGWIGEAFF; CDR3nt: TGTGCCAGCAGCCTTCGGGGTTGGATAGGTGAAGCTTTCTTT
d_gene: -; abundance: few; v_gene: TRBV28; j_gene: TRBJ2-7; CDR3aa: CASSLIGNIYEQYF; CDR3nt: TGTGCCAGCAGTTTAATCGGGAACATCTACGAGCAGTACTTC
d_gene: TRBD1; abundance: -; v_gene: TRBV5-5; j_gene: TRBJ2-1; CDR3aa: CASSFGQEANEFF; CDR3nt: TGTGCCAGCAGCTTCGGACAGGAGGCGAATGAGTTCTTC
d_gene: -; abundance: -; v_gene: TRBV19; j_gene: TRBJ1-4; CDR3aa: CASTGGSLTNEKLFF; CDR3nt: TGTGCCAGTACTGGCGGCAGTCTAACTAATGAAAAACTGTTTTTT